In this sample, the clone carrying this TCR beta chain turned up many times. The source of the sample is a study of CXCR3 chemokines and chemotherapy response in bladder cancer. The V gene lost 5 bases and the J gene lost 2 bases, with 6 bases spanning the gap. The CDR3 length is 11 residues. The germline CDR1 and CDR2 sequences are GTSNPN and SVGIG (reference sequence). TCRdb fed the PCR reads into MiXCR, producing one record per CDR3 protein. The repertoire holds about 9,000 distinct CDR3 sequences, 20% to 25% seen once, with around 8.1% in the top ten. This chain joins TRBV30 and TRBJ1-1; D not certain. Sample acquisition took place from a patient whose treatment included neoadjuvant chemotherapy. The receptor's source is a human donor with bladder cancer that did not respond to neoadjuvant chemotherapy. The CDR3 reads CAWVTNTEAFF. The CDR3 nucleotides are TGTGCCTGGGTCACAAACACTGAAGCTTTCTTT. The whole variable domain, remainder taken from reference TRBV30 and TRBJ1-1, is SQTIHQWPATLVQPVGSPLSLECTVEGTSNPNLYWYRQAAGRGLQLLFYSVGIGQISSEVPQNLSASRPQDRQFILSSKKLLLSDSGFYLCAWVTNTEAFFGQGTRLTVV.